This entry lists 27 T cell receptor beta chains sequenced from one sample in a study of OX40 agonist ivuxolimab in advanced cancers. Clones were sequenced by immunoSEQ multiplex PCR, and TCRdb holds only the in-frame ones, with some missing. Of approximately 68,000 clones listed, 88% are singletons. The sequencing here drew on CD4+ or CD8+ T cells sorted from blood, taken in a trial of the OX40 agonist ivuxolimab. The receptors were gathered from an adult with an advanced solid tumor such as melanoma, head and neck, liver or kidney cancer.

The V gene is TRBV10-1, the J gene TRBJ1-5, with a possible D match to TRBD1 (5 bases). V was clipped by 1 base and J by 4 bases, with 14 bases between them. Germline lookup yields CDR1 WNHNN and CDR2 SYGVQD (reference sequence). This CDR3 spans 16 amino acids. CDR3: CASSEFGTERNQPQHF. The CDR3 DNA sequence: TGCGCCAGCAGTGAGTTTGGGACGGAAAGAAATCAGCCCCAGCATTTT.

The chain employs TRBV7-9 and TRBJ2-6; D is unclear. Germline V lookup: CDR1 SEHNR, CDR2 FQNEAQ (reference sequence). The germline V and J ends were trimmed by 11 bases and 0 bases, with 8 bases remaining between them. CDR3 length: 13 residues. DNA of the CDR3: TGTGCCCCCGTCAGCTCTGGGGCCAACGTCCTGACTTTC. This encodes CAPVSSGANVLTF.

Here the CDR3 DNA reads TGCGCCAGCAGTGATACCGGGACAGGGGGCGCAGATACGCAGTATTTT. As protein: CASSDTGTGGADTQYF. The chain uses TRBV10-2 and TRBJ2-3, with 12 bases aligning to TRBD1. Germline V gene sequence: CDR1 WSHSY, CDR2 SAAADI. The CDR3 is 16 amino acids. The V gene end was trimmed by 3 bases and the J gene end by 4 bases; junction bases not matched to a gene: 5.

The J gene is TRBJ1-1, the V gene TRBV5-1; D is perhaps TRBD1 (6 bases). Trimming took 4 bases from V and 6 from J, leaving 10 bases between them. This CDR3 comprises 12 residues. Germline CDR1 reads SGHRS; CDR2 reads YFSETQ. The CDR3: CASSGQLAEAFF. CDR3 nucleotides: TGCGCCAGCAGCGGACAGCTCGCTGAAGCTTTCTTT.

The chain employs TRBV2 and TRBJ1-1; D unresolved. Trimming pared 6 bases from V and 3 bases from J, leaving 2 bases between. Per the germline V gene, CDR1 is SNHLY and CDR2 is FYNNEI. The CDR3 length is 10 residues. For the CDR3, the DNA is TGTGCCAGCAGATACACTGAAGCTTTCTTT. Encoded protein: CASRYTEAFF.

The chain couples TRBV5-1 to TRBJ1-2; D is perhaps TRBD1 (5 bases). The length of the CDR3 is 15 residues. CDR1 is SGHRS and CDR2 is YFSETQ in the germline V gene. Trimming took off 2 bases at V and 2 bases at J, with 13 bases between the two ends. The CDR3 bases are TGCGCCAGCAGCTTAGCCAGGGAAGGCAACTATGGCTACACCTTC. Translating gives CASSLAREGNYGYTF.

The V and J genes are TRBV10-3 and TRBJ1-3; TRBD1 agrees at 8 bases. The J segment lost 8 bases and the V segment lost 8 bases, leaving 8 bases of the junction unmatched. The CDR3 covers 13 residues. Germline assignment: CDR1 ENHRY and CDR2 SYGVKD. The CDR3: CAIADRGRDTIYF. The DNA of the CDR3 is TGTGCCATCGCCGACAGGGGCCGGGACACCATATATTTT.

The chain carries TRBV5-4 and TRBJ2-3; TRBD2 matches 13 bases. Per germline, CDR1 SGHNT and CDR2 YYREEE (reference sequence). Trimming at V came to 4 bases and at J to 7 bases, leaving 6 bases not matched to a gene. This CDR3 is 15 amino acids long. CDR3 sequence: CASSPGLAGSYTQYF. For the CDR3, the DNA is TGTGCCAGCAGCCCGGGACTAGCGGGGTCTTATACGCAGTATTTT.

The V and J genes are TRBV6-5 and TRBJ1-1; D gene uncertain. The germline V and J ends were trimmed by 2 bases and 7 bases, with 14 bases remaining between them. CDR1 and CDR2 from the germline V gene are MNHEY and SVGAGI. This CDR3 is built from 14 residues. CDR3 nucleotide sequence: TGTGCCAGCAGTTACCACCGGGAGGCCGATGAAGCTTTCTTT. This gives the protein CASSYHREADEAFF.

The rearrangement uses TRBV18 and TRBJ1-3; unclear D gene. CDR1 is KGHSH and CDR2 is LQKENI in the germline V gene. The CDR3 extends over 16 amino acids. Trimming removed 1 base at V and 0 bases at J, with 10 bases between. CDR3 in amino acids: CASSPRPGLSGNTIYF. CDR3 sequence (DNA): TGTGCCAGCTCACCACGACCAGGCCTCTCTGGAAACACCATATATTTT.

As DNA, the CDR3 is TGTGCCAGTAGTATAGGTCGACGGCCCAATCAGCCCCAGCATTTT. Translated: CASSIGRRPNQPQHF. V usage is TRBV19 and J usage is TRBJ1-5, with D unclear. Germline V gene sequence: CDR1 LNHDA, CDR2 SQIVND (reference sequence). V gave up 1 base and J gave up 3 bases, with 10 bases separating them. The CDR3 is 15 residues long.

The J gene is TRBJ2-7, the V gene TRBV5-1, with 7 nucleotides matching TRBD1. Germline trimming cut 3 bases from V and 2 bases from J; bases unmatched to any gene: 2. The CDR3 has 13 residues. CDR1 and CDR2 from the germline V gene are SGHRS and YFSETQ. The CDR3 nucleotides are TGCGCCAGCAGCTCGGGACAGACCTACGAGCAGTACTTC. Amino acids: CASSSGQTYEQYF.

The chain is built from TRBV30 and TRBJ2-3; D may be TRBD1 (5 bases). CDR3 length equals 14 residues. V shed 4 bases and J shed 1 base, with 12 bases lying between them. Germline CDR1 is GTSNPN and CDR2 is SVGIG (reference sequence). The DNA for the CDR3 is TGTGCCTGGATAGGGGATGGAGGCACAGATACGCAGTATTTT. This sequence encodes CAWIGDGGTDTQYF.

The chain couples TRBV19 to TRBJ1-5; D not certain. Between the trimmed V and J ends, which lost 7 bases and 2 bases, there was a span of 12 bases. The CDR3 has 14 amino acids. The V gene's germline CDR1 is LNHDA and CDR2 SQIVND (reference sequence). CDR3 region: CASTSRRGNQPQHF. Here the CDR3 DNA reads TGTGCCAGTACGTCCAGACGTGGCAATCAGCCCCAGCATTTT.

This chain uses TRBV2 with TRBJ1-1; D is unclear. CDR1 and CDR2 from the germline V gene are SNHLY and FYNNEI. This CDR3 is built from 15 residues. V was trimmed by 1 base and J by 7 bases, leaving 16 bases between them. The CDR3 DNA is TGTGCCAGCAGTGAAGGCCCGGGTCGTCGGCTTGAAGCTTTCTTT. This sequence encodes CASSEGPGRRLEAFF.

The genes are TRBV18 and TRBJ2-7, with 8 bases matching TRBD1. Germline values: CDR1 KGHSH, CDR2 LQKENI. Unmatched junction bases numbered 2, after V lost 2 bases and J lost 5 bases. The CDR3 contains 13 residues. CDR3 sequence (DNA): TGTGCCAGCTCACCATCGGACAGGGACGAGCAGTACTTC. It yields the protein CASSPSDRDEQYF.

In this sample, this clone turned up once. The J gene is TRBJ2-3, the V gene TRBV4-1; D ambiguous. The CDR3 length is 15 residues. V gave up 0 bases and J gave up 2 bases, with 9 bases separating them. Germline CDR1 is MGHRA and CDR2 is YSYEKL. CDR3 protein: CASSQDRQNTDTQYF. The CDR3 DNA is TGCGCCAGCAGCCAAGATAGGCAGAACACAGATACGCAGTATTTT.

This chain joins TRBV7-9 and TRBJ2-7; D is unresolved. The CDR3 sequence is 14 residues long. Germline V gene sequence: CDR1 SEHNR, CDR2 FQNEAQ (reference sequence). Between the trimmed V and J ends, which lost 0 bases and 1 base, there was a span of 7 bases. The CDR3 region has the DNA TGTGCCAGCAGCTTAGCTGCCAGTTCCTACGAGCAGTACTTC. It translates to CASSLAASSYEQYF.

There are a few counts of this clone. The V and J genes are TRBV5-1 and TRBJ1-1; D is unclear. The germline CDR1 and CDR2 sequences are SGHRS and YFSETQ. The CDR3 sequence is 16 residues long. Trimming removed 4 bases from V and 4 bases from J, with 20 bases in between. The CDR3 loop is CASSPARSKEFTEAFF. CDR3 bases: TGCGCCAGCAGCCCTGCACGGAGTAAAGAGTTCACTGAAGCTTTCTTT.

The V and J genes are TRBV6-1 and TRBJ1-5, with a tentative D call TRBD1 (6 bases). The germline gives CDR1 MNHNS, CDR2 SASEGT. Trimming removed 6 bases from V and 2 bases from J, with 14 bases in between. The CDR3 is 15 residues long. The CDR3 protein is CASRAQGARNQPQHF. The CDR3 nucleotides read TGTGCCAGCAGGGCACAGGGTGCTCGCAATCAGCCCCAGCATTTT.

This clone has a handful of counts. This sequence joins TRBV30 and TRBJ1-2; TRBD1 is a possible D gene (6 bases). CDR3 size: 11 residues. The V end lost 7 bases, the J end lost 3 bases, and 9 bases lay between the germline ends. The V gene's germline CDR1 is GTSNPN and CDR2 SVGIG (reference sequence). This CDR3 reads CASGQYYGYTF. CDR3 nucleotide sequence: TGTGCCTCCGGACAGTACTATGGCTACACCTTC.

This clone occurred once. The chain has TRBV5-1 and TRBJ2-7, with 10 bases matching TRBD2. V was clipped by 0 bases and J by 2 bases; unmatched bases: 11. Germline V lookup: CDR1 SGHRS, CDR2 YFSETQ. The CDR3 runs to 18 residues. The CDR3 reads CASSLESGRARLAYEQYF. The CDR3 DNA is TGCGCCAGCAGCTTGGAGAGCGGGAGGGCTCGCCTCGCCTACGAGCAGTACTTC. The whole variable domain, remainder taken from reference TRBV5-1 and TRBJ2-7, is KAGVTQTPRYLIKTRGQQVTLSCSPISGHRSVSWYQQTPGQGLQFLFEYFSETQRNKGNFPGRFSGRQFSNSRSEMNVSTLELGDSALYLCASSLESGRARLAYEQYFGPGTRLTVT.

The chain links TRBV28 to TRBJ2-7; D may match TRBD1 or TRBD2 (7 bases each). Trimming removed 3 bases at V and 2 bases at J, with 17 bases between. The CDR3 covers 16 residues. Germline V lookup: CDR1 MDHEN, CDR2 SYDVKM. The CDR3 bases are TGTGCCAGCAGTTTGTCCAGGGGGGGGACGGCCTACGAGCAGTACTTC. Amino acids: CASSLSRGGTAYEQYF.

The CDR3 bases are TGTGCCAGCTCACAGACTAGCGGAATAAAATACAATGAGCAGTTCTTC. Amino acids: CASSQTSGIKYNEQFF. The genes are TRBV18 and TRBJ2-1; 9 bases fit TRBD2. Germline V gene sequence: CDR1 KGHSH, CDR2 LQKENI. Germline trimming cut 4 bases from V and 4 bases from J; bases unmatched to any gene: 8. There are 16 residues in the CDR3.

The rearrangement uses TRBV18 and TRBJ2-7, with 10 bases matching TRBD1. The J segment lost 4 bases and the V segment lost 4 bases, leaving 1 base of the junction unmatched. Looked up from germline, CDR1 is KGHSH and CDR2 is LQKENI. CDR3 length: 13 amino acids. The CDR3 is CASSQGQGYEQYF. The CDR3 DNA reads as TGTGCCAGCTCACAGGGACAGGGGTACGAGCAGTACTTC.

The chain is built from TRBV28 and TRBJ1-2, with 7 bases lining up with TRBD1. V lost 0 bases, J lost 5 bases, and 3 bases stayed unmatched. Germline V gene data show CDR1 as MDHEN and CDR2 as SYDVKM. This CDR3 has 14 amino acids. This CDR3 reads CASSLWTGSYGYTF. CDR3 in DNA: TGTGCCAGCAGTTTATGGACAGGGAGTTATGGCTACACCTTC.

The table lists this clone with a count of one. The chain's CDR3 is CASSLVAGGRVNQPQHF. The CDR3 DNA follows: TGTGCCAGCAGCTTAGTGGCAGGGGGCAGGGTAAATCAGCCCCAGCATTTT. The chain carries TRBV7-2 and TRBJ1-5; 8 bases match TRBD1. Unmatched junction bases numbered 9, after V lost 1 base and J lost 4 bases. The V gene's germline CDR1 is SGHTA and CDR2 FQGNSA. The CDR3 has 17 amino acids.